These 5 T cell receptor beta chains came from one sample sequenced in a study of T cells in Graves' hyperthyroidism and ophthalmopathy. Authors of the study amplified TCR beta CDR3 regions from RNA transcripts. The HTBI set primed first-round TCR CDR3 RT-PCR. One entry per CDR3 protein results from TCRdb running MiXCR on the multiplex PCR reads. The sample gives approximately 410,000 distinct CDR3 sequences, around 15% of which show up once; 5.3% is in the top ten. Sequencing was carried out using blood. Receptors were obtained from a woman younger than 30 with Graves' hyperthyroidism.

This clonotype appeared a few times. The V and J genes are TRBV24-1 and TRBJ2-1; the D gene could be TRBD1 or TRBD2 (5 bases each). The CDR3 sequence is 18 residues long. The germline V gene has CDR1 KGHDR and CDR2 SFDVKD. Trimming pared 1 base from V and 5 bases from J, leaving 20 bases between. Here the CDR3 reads CATSDFRRDGQVHNEQFF. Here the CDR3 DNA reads TGTGCCACCAGTGATTTTAGACGGGACGGCCAGGTACACAATGAGCAGTTCTTC.

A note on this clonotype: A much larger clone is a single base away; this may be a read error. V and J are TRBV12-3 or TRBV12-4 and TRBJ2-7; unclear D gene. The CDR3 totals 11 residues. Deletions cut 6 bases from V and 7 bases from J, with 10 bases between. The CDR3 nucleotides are TGTGCCAGCAGACGAGGAGATGAGCAGTACTTC. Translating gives CASRRGDEQYF.

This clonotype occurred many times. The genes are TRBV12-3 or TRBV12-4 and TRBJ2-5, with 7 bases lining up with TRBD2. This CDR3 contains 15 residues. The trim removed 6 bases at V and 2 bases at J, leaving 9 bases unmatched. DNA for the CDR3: TGTGCCAGCAGACACGCACTAGCGTTTCAAGAGACCCAGTACTTC. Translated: CASRHALAFQETQYF.

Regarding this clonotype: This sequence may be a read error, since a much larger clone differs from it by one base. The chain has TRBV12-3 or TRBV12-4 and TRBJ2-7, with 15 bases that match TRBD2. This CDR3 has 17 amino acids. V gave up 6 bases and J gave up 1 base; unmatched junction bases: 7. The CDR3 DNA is TGTGCCAGCAGCTCGGGACTAGCGGGAGGAACATCCTACGAGCAGTACTTC. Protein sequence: CASSSGLAGGTSYEQYF.

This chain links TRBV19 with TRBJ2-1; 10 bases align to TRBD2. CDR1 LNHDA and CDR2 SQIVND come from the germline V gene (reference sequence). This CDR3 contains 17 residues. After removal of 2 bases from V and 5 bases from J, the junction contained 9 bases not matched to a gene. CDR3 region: CASSITSGTGIDNEQFF. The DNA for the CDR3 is TGTGCCAGTAGTATAACTAGCGGGACTGGAATAGACAATGAGCAGTTCTTC.